This TCR beta chain was recorded in a study of T cell responses to AZD1222 COVID-19 vaccine. Whole-study findings and limits: The span of vaccine-associated CD4 TCRs extended across spike, with dominance at 160-218 and 743-854.

Repertoires were generated with immunoSEQ multiplex PCR, while TCRdb's copy carries only in-frame clones and drops some. The table includes around 110,000 clones, almost 95% detected once. The CDR3 has 18 residues. Germline CDR1 is MNHEY and CDR2 is SMNVEV (reference sequence). The V gene end was trimmed by 5 bases and the J gene end by 2 bases; junction bases not matched to a gene: 17. Regarding this clone: As yet, its antigen is unknown.

This specimen was peripheral blood, taken 28 days after the second AZD1222 dose. V usage is TRBV27 and J usage is TRBJ1-1, with TRBD1 matching over 7 bases. This clonotype originated in an adult who received the AZD1222 COVID-19 vaccine. CDR3 bases: TGTGCCAGCAGTAAACGAGGGACAGCCCCCCTATCCAACACTGAAGCTTTCTTT. Its protein is CASSKRGTAPLSNTEAFF.